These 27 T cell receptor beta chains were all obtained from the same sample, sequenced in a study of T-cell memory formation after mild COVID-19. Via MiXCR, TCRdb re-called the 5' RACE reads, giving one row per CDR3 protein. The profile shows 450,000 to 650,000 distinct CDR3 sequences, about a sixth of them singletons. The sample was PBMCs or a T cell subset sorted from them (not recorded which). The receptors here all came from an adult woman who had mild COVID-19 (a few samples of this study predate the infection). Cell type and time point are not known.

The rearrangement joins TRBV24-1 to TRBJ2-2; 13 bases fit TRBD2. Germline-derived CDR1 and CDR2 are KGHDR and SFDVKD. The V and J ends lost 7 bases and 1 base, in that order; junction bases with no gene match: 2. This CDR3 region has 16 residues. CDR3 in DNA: TGTGCCACCAGCGGGACTAGCGGGAAGAACACCGGGGAGCTGTTTTTT. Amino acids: CATSGTSGKNTGELFF.

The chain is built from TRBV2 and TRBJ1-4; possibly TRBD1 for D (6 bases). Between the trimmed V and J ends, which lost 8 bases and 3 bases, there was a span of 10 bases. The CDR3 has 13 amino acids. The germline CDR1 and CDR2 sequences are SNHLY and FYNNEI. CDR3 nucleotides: TGTGCCAGCCGAGGACAGCCTAATGAAAAACTGTTTTTT. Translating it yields CASRGQPNEKLFF.

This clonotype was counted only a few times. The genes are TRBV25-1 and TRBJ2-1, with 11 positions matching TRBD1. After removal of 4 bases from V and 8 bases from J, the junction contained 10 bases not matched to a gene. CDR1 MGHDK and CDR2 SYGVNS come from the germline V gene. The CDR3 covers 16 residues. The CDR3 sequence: CASSGSGTGGIYEQFF. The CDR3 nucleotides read TGTGCCAGCAGTGGTTCCGGGACAGGGGGTATTTATGAGCAGTTCTTC.

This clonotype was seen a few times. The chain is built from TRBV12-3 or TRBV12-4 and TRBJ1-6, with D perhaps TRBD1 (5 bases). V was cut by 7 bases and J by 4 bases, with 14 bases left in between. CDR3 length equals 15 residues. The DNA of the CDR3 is TGTGCCAGCAAACCCGGGGGGACGTATAATTCACCCCTCCACTTT. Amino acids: CASKPGGTYNSPLHF.

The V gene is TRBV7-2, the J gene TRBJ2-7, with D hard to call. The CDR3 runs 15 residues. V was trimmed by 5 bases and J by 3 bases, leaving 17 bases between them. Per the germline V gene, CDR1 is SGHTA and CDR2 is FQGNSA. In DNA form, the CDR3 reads TGTGCCAGCAGCCCGAGCCGGATAGTCCTCTACGAGCAGTACTTC. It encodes CASSPSRIVLYEQYF.

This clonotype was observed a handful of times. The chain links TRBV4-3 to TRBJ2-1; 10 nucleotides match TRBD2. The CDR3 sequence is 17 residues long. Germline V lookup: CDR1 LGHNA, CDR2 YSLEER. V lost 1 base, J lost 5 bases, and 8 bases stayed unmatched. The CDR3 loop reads CASSQGLAGVDDNEQFF. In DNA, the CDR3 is TGCGCCAGCAGCCAAGGGCTAGCGGGAGTGGACGACAATGAGCAGTTCTTC.

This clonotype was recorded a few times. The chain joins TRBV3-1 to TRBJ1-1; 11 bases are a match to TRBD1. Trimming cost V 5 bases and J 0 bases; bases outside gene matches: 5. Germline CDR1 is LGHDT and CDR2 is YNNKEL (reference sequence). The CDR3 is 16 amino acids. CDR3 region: CASSSGQGALNTEAFF. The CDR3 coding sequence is TGTGCCAGCAGCTCCGGACAGGGGGCCTTGAACACTGAAGCTTTCTTT.

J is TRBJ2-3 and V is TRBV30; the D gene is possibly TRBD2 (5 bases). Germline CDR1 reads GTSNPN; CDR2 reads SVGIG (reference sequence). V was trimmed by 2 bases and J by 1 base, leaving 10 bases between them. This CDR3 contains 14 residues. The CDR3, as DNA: TGTGCCTGGAGTATTGAGGGCGGCACAGATACGCAGTATTTT. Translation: CAWSIEGGTDTQYF.

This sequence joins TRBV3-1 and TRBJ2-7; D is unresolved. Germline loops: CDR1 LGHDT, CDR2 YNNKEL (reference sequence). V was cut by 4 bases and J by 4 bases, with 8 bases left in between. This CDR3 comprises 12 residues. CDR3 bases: TGTGCCAGCAGCCCGCGGTTTTACGAGCAGTACTTC. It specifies CASSPRFYEQYF.

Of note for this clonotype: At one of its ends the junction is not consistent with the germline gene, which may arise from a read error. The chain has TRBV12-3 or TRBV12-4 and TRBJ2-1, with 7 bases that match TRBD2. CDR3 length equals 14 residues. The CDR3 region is CASSLAAEVNDQFF. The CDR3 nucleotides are TGTGCCAGCAGTCTAGCGGCTGAGGTGAATGATCAGTTCTTC.

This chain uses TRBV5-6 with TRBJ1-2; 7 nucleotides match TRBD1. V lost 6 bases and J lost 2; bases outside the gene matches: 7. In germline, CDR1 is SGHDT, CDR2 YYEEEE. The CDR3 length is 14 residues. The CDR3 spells CASTHDRVNYGYTF. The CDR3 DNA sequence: TGTGCCAGCACCCACGACAGGGTAAACTATGGCTACACCTTC.

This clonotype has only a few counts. Here the CDR3 reads CASSLEYTSLGYEQYF. CDR3 coding DNA: TGTGCCAGCAGCTTAGAGTACACCTCCCTCGGCTACGAGCAGTACTTC. The chain has TRBV7-2 and TRBJ2-7, with D hard to call. From germline, CDR1 is SGHTA and CDR2 FQGNSA. The CDR3 loop spans 16 amino acids. Trimming took off 1 base at V and 3 bases at J, with 16 bases between the two ends.

The CDR3: CSASLGGTDHPEYF. In DNA, the CDR3 is TGCAGTGCTAGCTTAGGAGGGACAGACCACCCGGAATACTTC. J is TRBJ2-7 and V is TRBV20-1, with TRBD1 as a possible D gene (7 bases). Germline V gene sequence: CDR1 DFQATT, CDR2 SNEGSKA (reference sequence). The CDR3 runs to 14 residues. The V end was cut by 3 bases, the J end by 13 bases, with 25 bases between.

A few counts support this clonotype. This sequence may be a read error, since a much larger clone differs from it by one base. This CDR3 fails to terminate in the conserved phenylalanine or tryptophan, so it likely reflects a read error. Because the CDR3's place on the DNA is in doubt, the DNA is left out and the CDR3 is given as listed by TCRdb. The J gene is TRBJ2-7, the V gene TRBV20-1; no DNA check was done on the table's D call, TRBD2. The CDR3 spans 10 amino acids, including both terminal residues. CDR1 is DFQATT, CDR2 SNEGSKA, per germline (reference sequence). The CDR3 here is CSARSPGPST.

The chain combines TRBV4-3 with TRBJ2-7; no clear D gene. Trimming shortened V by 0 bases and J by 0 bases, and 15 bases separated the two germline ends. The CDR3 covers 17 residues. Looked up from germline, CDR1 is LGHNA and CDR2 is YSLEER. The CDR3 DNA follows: TGCGCCAGCAGCCAAGATTGGGGTGGCCTCTTCTCCTACGAGCAGTACTTC. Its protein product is CASSQDWGGLFSYEQYF.

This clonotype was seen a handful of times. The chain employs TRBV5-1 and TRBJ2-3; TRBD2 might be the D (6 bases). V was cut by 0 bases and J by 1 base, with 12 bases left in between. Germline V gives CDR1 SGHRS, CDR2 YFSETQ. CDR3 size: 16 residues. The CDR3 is CASSLGSSVGTDTQYF. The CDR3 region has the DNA TGCGCCAGCAGCTTGGGTTCTAGCGTGGGCACAGATACGCAGTATTTT.

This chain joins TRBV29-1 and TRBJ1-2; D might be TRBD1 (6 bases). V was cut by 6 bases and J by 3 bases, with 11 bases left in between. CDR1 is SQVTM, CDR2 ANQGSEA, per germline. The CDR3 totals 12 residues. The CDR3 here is CSVARGYYGYTF. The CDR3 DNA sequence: TGCAGCGTCGCCAGGGGCTACTATGGCTACACCTTC.

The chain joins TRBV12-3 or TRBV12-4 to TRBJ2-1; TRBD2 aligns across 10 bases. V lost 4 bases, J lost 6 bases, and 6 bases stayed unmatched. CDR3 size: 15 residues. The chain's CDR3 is CASSSWTSGLNEQFF. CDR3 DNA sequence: TGTGCCAGCAGTTCCTGGACTAGCGGACTCAATGAGCAGTTCTTC.

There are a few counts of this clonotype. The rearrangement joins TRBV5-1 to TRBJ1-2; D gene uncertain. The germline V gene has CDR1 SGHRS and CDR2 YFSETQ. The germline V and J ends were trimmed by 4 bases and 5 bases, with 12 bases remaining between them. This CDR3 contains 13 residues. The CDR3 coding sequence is TGCGCCAGCAGCGACATGACGGGGTATGGCTACACCTTC. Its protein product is CASSDMTGYGYTF.

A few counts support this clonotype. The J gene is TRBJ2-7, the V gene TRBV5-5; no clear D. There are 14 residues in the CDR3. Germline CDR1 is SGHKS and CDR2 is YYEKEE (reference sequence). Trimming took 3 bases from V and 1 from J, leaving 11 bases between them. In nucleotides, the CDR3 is TGTGCCAGCAGCTCAGTAGGTTCGTCCTACGAGCAGTACTTC. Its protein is CASSSVGSSYEQYF.

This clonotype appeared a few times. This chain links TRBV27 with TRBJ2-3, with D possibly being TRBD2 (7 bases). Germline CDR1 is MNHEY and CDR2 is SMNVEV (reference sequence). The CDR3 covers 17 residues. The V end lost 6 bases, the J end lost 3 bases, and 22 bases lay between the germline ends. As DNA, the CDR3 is TGTGCCAGCAGATACTCGCGGGGGCACACGGAAACAGATACGCAGTATTTT. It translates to CASRYSRGHTETDTQYF.

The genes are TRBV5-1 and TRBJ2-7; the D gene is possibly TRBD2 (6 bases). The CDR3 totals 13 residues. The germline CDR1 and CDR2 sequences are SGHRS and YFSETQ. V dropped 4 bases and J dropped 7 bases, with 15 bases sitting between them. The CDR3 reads CASSRELWEEQYF. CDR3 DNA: TGCGCCAGCAGCCGGGAGCTGTGGGAAGAGCAGTACTTC. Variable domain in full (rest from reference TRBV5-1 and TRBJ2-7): KAGVTQTPRYLIKTRGQQVTLSCSPISGHRSVSWYQQTPGQGLQFLFEYFSETQRNKGNFPGRFSGRQFSNSRSEMNVSTLELGDSALYLCASSRELWEEQYFGPGTRLTVT.

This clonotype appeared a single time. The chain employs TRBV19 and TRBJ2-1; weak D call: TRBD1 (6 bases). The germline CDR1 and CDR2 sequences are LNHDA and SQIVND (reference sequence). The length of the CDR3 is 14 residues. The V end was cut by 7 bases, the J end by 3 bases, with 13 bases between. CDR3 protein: CASTPGHLYNEQFF. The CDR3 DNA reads TGTGCCAGTACGCCGGGACACCTCTACAATGAGCAGTTCTTC.

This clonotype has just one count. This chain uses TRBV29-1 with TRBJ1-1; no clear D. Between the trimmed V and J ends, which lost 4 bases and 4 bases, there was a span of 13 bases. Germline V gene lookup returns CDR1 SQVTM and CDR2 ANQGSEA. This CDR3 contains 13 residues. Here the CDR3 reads CSVGYGRRTEAFF. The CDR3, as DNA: TGCAGCGTTGGTTATGGTCGTCGCACTGAAGCTTTCTTT.

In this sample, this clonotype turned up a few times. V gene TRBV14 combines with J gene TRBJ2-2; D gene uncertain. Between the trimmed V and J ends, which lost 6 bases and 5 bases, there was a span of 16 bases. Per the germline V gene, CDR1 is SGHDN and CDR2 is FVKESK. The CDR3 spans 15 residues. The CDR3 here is CASSMGSPLTGELFF. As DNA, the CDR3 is TGTGCCAGCAGTATGGGATCTCCTTTGACCGGGGAGCTGTTTTTT.

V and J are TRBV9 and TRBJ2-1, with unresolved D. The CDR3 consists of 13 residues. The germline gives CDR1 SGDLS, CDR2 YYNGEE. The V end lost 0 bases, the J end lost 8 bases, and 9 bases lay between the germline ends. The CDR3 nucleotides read TGTGCCAGCAGCGTAGCGTTAGAGCATGAGCAGTTCTTC. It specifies CASSVALEHEQFF.

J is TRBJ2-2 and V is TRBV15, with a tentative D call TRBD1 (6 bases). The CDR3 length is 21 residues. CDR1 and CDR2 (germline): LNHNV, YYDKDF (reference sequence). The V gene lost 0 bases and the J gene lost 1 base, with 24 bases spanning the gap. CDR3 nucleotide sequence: TGTGCCACCAGCAGAGAGGCAGGGGTTCAAGTCCTTTTATTGAACACCGGGGAGCTGTTTTTT. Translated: CATSREAGVQVLLLNTGELFF.